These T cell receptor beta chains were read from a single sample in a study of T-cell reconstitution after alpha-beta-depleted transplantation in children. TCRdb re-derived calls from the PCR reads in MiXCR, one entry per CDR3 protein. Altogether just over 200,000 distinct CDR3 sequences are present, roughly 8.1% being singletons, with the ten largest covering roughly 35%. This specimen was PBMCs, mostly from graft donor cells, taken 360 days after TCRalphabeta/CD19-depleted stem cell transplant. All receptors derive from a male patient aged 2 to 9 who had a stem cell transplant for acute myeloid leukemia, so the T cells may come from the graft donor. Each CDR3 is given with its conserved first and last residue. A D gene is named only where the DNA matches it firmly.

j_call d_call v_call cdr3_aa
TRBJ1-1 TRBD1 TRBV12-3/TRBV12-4 CASSLADRSNTEAFF
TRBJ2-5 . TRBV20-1 CSALIPGTPQETQYF
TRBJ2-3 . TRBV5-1 CASSRENRLGADTQYF
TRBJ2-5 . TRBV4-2 CASSQDGHPQETQYF
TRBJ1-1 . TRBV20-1 CSARSHRTTEAFF
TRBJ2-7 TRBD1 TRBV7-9 CASCRTGESYEQYF
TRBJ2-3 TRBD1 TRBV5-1 CASSTGTGNRHTQYF
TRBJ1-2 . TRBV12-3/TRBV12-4 CASSSPSDYGYTF
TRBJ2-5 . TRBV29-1 CSVEERETQYF
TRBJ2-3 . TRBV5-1 CASSLKTTPSTDTQYF
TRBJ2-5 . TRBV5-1 CASSLSQQRGETQYF
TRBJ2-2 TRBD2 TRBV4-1 CASSQVPSGAINTGELFF
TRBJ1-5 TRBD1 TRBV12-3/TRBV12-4 CASSSRDRGQPQHF
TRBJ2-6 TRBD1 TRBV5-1 CASSLYLDRGLLSGANVLTF
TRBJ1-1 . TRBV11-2 CASSLALGYTEAFF
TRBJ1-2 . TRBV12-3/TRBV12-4 CASSFAYGYTF
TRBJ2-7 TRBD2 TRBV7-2 CASSLRLAESSYEQYF
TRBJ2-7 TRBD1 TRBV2 CATRQGWTYEQYF
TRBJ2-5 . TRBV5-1 CATQDLETQYF
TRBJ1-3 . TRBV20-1 CSASINSGNTIYF
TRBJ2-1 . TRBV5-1 CATRDGRSYNEQFF
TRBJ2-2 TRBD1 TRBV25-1 CASDPGQGRTGELFF
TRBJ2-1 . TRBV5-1 CASSLVVWAADNEQFF
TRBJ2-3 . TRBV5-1 CASSLRPRDTQYF
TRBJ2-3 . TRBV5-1 CASSPTRGAGDTQYF
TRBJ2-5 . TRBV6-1 CASSAPGTARETQYF
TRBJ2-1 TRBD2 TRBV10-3 CAISSTSGTYNEQFF
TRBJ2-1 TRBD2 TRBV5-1 CASQPRGRANNEQFF
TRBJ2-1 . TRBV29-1 CSVESGDTYNEQFF
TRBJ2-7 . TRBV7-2 CASSPHFYEQYF
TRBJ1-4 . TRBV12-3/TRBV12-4 CASTRWGEKLFF
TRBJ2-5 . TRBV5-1 CASKFQETQYF
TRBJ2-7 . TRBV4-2 CASSQRTPYEQYF
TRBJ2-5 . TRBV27 CASSYRTTQYF
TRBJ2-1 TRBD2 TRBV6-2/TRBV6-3 CASWPGTSGPYNEQFF
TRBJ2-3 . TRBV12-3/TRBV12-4 CASSHRDSTDTQYF
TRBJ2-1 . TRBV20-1 CSARGELSGYNEQFF